Below are 19 T cell receptor beta chains sequenced from a single sample in a study of blood T cell repertoires in COVID-19. Clones were sequenced by immunoSEQ multiplex PCR, and TCRdb holds only the in-frame ones, with some missing. The data hold approximately 200,000 clones, with about 87% observed a single time. Sequencing was performed on PBMCs or T cells enriched from blood (not recorded which). The receptors shown here come from a man younger than 45 who had recovered from COVID-19.

V gene TRBV7-2 combines with J gene TRBJ1-2, with a possible D match to TRBD1 (6 bases). The V and J ends lost 5 bases and 0 bases respectively, with 13 bases between them. CDR3 length equals 15 residues. The germline gives CDR1 SGHTA, CDR2 FQGNSA. In DNA, the CDR3 is TGTGCCAGCAGCCCACAGGGAATAGCTAACTATGGCTACACCTTC. Protein: CASSPQGIANYGYTF. The full variable domain, rest sourced from reference TRBV7-2 and TRBJ1-2, is GAGVSQSPSNKVTEKGKDVELRCDPISGHTALYWYRQSLGQGLEFLIYFQGNSAPDKSGLPSDRFSAERTGGSVSTLTIQRTQQEDSAVYLCASSPQGIANYGYTFGSGTRLTVV.

The chain uses TRBV30 and TRBJ1-6; 7 nucleotides line up with TRBD1. The CDR3 contains 13 residues. After removal of 5 bases from V and 7 bases from J, the junction contained 5 bases not matched to a gene. The germline V gene has CDR1 GTSNPN and CDR2 SVGIG (reference sequence). CDR3 region: CAWAGTVNSPLHF. The CDR3 region has the DNA TGTGCCTGGGCCGGGACAGTAAATTCACCCCTCCACTTT.

The chain uses TRBV7-9 and TRBJ1-2; unclear D gene. The CDR3 runs to 14 residues. Germline V gives CDR1 SEHNR, CDR2 FQNEAQ (reference sequence). V gave up 1 base and J gave up 2 bases, with 8 bases separating them. The CDR3 loop reads CASSLGLVNYGYTF. The CDR3 DNA sequence: TGTGCCAGCAGCTTAGGGTTAGTGAACTATGGCTACACCTTC.

The rearrangement joins TRBV30 to TRBJ2-5; D is possibly TRBD2 (5 bases). V was cut by 1 base and J by 5 bases, with 20 bases left in between. Germline assignment: CDR1 GTSNPN and CDR2 SVGIG (reference sequence). The CDR3 has 16 residues. The CDR3 region is CAWSALRRTRGETQYF. In nucleotides, the CDR3 is TGTGCCTGGAGTGCCCTTAGAAGGACGAGAGGGGAGACCCAGTACTTC.

V gene TRBV9 combines with J gene TRBJ2-1; 8 positions match TRBD1. The germline V gene encodes CDR1 SGDLS and CDR2 YYNGEE. V dropped 4 bases and J dropped 7; count of bases not matched to a gene: 7. The CDR3 has 14 amino acids. CDR3 coding DNA: TGTGCCAGCAGCCCTCGGACAGGGACTAATGAGCAGTTCTTC. This sequence encodes CASSPRTGTNEQFF.

V usage is TRBV19 and J usage is TRBJ2-3, with TRBD2 identical over 14 bases. The CDR3 spans 17 residues. V shed 9 bases, J shed 4 bases, and the junction held 12 bases outside the gene matches. Germline V gene lookup returns CDR1 LNHDA and CDR2 SQIVND (reference sequence). CDR3 DNA sequence: TGTGCCAGAAAACCGACCGGGACTAGCGGGAGCCCAGATACGCAGTATTTT. It translates to CARKPTGTSGSPDTQYF.

The chain joins TRBV27 to TRBJ1-2; TRBD1 aligns across 8 bases. Germline CDR1 MNHEY, CDR2 SMNVEV (reference sequence). V dropped 5 bases and J dropped 6; count of bases not matched to a gene: 5. The CDR3 is 13 amino acids. The CDR3 DNA reads as TGTGCCAGCAGTCTGACAGGGGAAGATGGCTACACCTTC. Its translation is CASSLTGEDGYTF.

The V and J genes are TRBV9 and TRBJ2-3, with TRBD2 identical over 8 bases. Germline V gene sequence: CDR1 SGDLS, CDR2 YYNGEE. CDR3 size: 15 residues. V lost 0 bases, J lost 5 bases, and 5 bases stayed unmatched. CDR3 coding DNA: TGTGCCAGCAGCGTAGGGAGCGGGGGTGGAGATACGCAGTATTTT. Translated: CASSVGSGGGDTQYF. The whole variable domain, filled in from reference TRBV9 and TRBJ2-3, reads DSGVTQTPKHLITATGQRVTLRCSPRSGDLSVYWYQQSLDQGLQFLIQYYNGEERAKGNILERFSAQQFPDLHSELNLSSLELGDSALYFCASSVGSGGGDTQYFGPGTRLTVL.

Comment on this clone: This is likely a read error, given that the CDR3 carries no conserved phenylalanine or tryptophan at its end. No DNA is shown, since the ends of the CDR3 on it are uncertain; the CDR3 is the one TCRdb lists. The gene calls are TRBV7-9 and TRBJ1-1; the DNA was not compared with TRBD1, the D call given in the table. The CDR3 length equals 15 residues, ends included. From germline, CDR1 is SEHNR and CDR2 FQNEAQ (reference sequence). The CDR3 sequence: CASSLAGWGQGGRLI.

The chain employs TRBV12-5 and TRBJ2-3; TRBD2 agrees at 14 bases. The trim removed 0 bases at V and 7 bases at J, leaving 6 bases unmatched. CDR3 length: 17 residues. The germline V gene encodes CDR1 LGHNT and CDR2 FRNRAP. The CDR3 coding sequence is TGTGCTAGTGGTTTGGTACTCGGGACTAGCGGGGGCTATACGCAGTATTTT. It encodes CASGLVLGTSGGYTQYF.

This chain uses TRBV2 with TRBJ2-1; weak D call: TRBD1 (6 bases). The CDR3 totals 13 residues. Trimming took off 7 bases at V and 3 bases at J, with 10 bases between the two ends. CDR1 is SNHLY and CDR2 is FYNNEI in the germline V gene. In DNA form, the CDR3 reads TGTGCCAGCATGCAGGGGAACTACAATGAGCAGTTCTTC. Translating it yields CASMQGNYNEQFF.

The J gene is TRBJ2-5, the V gene TRBV11-3, with TRBD1 matching over 10 bases. Germline values: CDR1 SGHNT, CDR2 YENEEA. CDR3 length: 17 amino acids. V was clipped by 6 bases and J by 2 bases; unmatched bases: 12. In DNA form, the CDR3 reads TGTGCCAGCAGTATGGGGGACAGGGGACCTGCACAAGAGACCCAGTACTTC. Its protein is CASSMGDRGPAQETQYF.

V gene TRBV24-1 combines with J gene TRBJ2-3; 9 bases are shared with TRBD1. V lost 3 bases and J lost 6; bases outside the gene matches: 9. The CDR3 loop spans 16 amino acids. Germline loops: CDR1 KGHDR, CDR2 SFDVKD. CDR3 coding DNA: TGTGCCACCAGTGATGTTGGACAGGGGAGTTCGGATACGCAGTATTTT. This sequence encodes CATSDVGQGSSDTQYF.

The gene calls are TRBV19 and TRBJ2-2, with a possible D match to TRBD1 (6 bases). The V end lost 7 bases, the J end lost 6 bases, and 12 bases lay between the germline ends. This CDR3 region has 13 residues. The germline gives CDR1 LNHDA, CDR2 SQIVND (reference sequence). CDR3 protein: CASKQGSAGELFF. The DNA for the CDR3 is TGTGCCAGTAAACAGGGTTCTGCCGGGGAGCTGTTTTTT.

A single count supports this clone. The J gene is TRBJ2-3, the V gene TRBV3-1 (or the pseudogene TRBV3-2); 9 bases map to TRBD2. The CDR3 is 16 residues long. V trimming: 3 bases; J trimming: 1 base; junction bases outside the gene matches: 5. Per the germline V gene, CDR1 is LGHDT and CDR2 is YNNKEL (reference sequence). The CDR3, as DNA: TGTGCCAGCAGCCACCCGAAGCGGGAGGGCACAGATACGCAGTATTTT. Protein sequence: CASSHPKREGTDTQYF.

The chain combines TRBV9 with TRBJ1-1, with 9 bases fitting TRBD1. The CDR3 sequence is 17 residues long. Germline V CDR1 and CDR2: SGDLS, YYNGEE. J lost 1 base, V lost 2 bases, and 9 bases had no gene match. CDR3 in amino acids: CASSVGQGWNPNTEAFF. CDR3 nucleotides: TGTGCCAGCAGCGTGGGACAGGGTTGGAACCCGAACACTGAAGCTTTCTTT.

The CDR3 DNA reads TGTGCCAGCAGCTCAACAGGGGCCCCGGGAGCTTTCTTT. Protein sequence: CASSSTGAPGAFF. V is TRBV5-4 and J is TRBJ1-1, with 7 bases fitting TRBD1. In germline, CDR1 is SGHNT, CDR2 YYREEE (reference sequence). With V trimmed by 3 bases and J by 10 bases, 9 bases remained unmatched. This CDR3 has 13 residues.

The chain couples TRBV7-2 to TRBJ2-1; D uncertain. Trimming pared 0 bases from V and 6 bases from J, leaving 6 bases between. The CDR3 loop spans 13 amino acids. Germline V gene data show CDR1 as SGHTA and CDR2 as FQGNSA. This chain's CDR3 is CASSLAIGNEQFF. Here the CDR3 DNA reads TGTGCCAGCAGCTTAGCGATCGGCAATGAGCAGTTCTTC.

The rearrangement uses TRBV5-4 and TRBJ2-7, with D possibly being TRBD1 (5 bases). Trimming shortened V by 0 bases and J by 7 bases, and 11 bases separated the two germline ends. The CDR3 loop spans 13 amino acids. CDR1 and CDR2 (germline): SGHNT, YYREEE (reference sequence). CDR3 in amino acids: CASSLGGRDEQYF. The CDR3 nucleotides are TGTGCCAGCAGCTTGGGGGGCAGGGATGAGCAGTACTTC.